Below are 21 T cell receptor beta chains sequenced from a single sample in a study of T cells in Graves' hyperthyroidism and ophthalmopathy. Using RNA transcripts as the source, TCR beta CDR3 regions were amplified. An initial round of RT-PCR targeting the TCR CDR3 relied on the HTBI primer set. One entry per CDR3 protein, called by TCRdb with MiXCR from the multiplex PCR reads. The top ten hold about 18% of the sample, which has about 560,000 distinct CDR3 sequences, 16% seen once. The sample was blood. These TCRs come from a young woman with Graves' hyperthyroidism.

In its sample, this clonotype was seen a few times. This sequence joins TRBV19 and TRBJ2-1; D is unclear. Per the germline V gene, CDR1 is LNHDA and CDR2 is SQIVND (reference sequence). The CDR3 is made up of 17 amino acids. V lost 1 base and J 0 bases, leaving 13 bases between the germline ends. The CDR3 here is CASSIVLEPGSYNEQFF. The CDR3 DNA is TGTGCCAGTAGTATAGTTTTGGAACCGGGCTCCTACAATGAGCAGTTCTTC.

This chain joins TRBV7-9 and TRBJ2-5; no clear D. CDR3 size: 12 residues. Germline CDR1 SEHNR, CDR2 FQNEAQ (reference sequence). V was cut by 7 bases and J by 5 bases, with 11 bases left in between. The chain's CDR3 is CASTNQVETQYF. The CDR3 DNA reads as TGTGCCAGCACCAACCAAGTCGAGACCCAGTACTTC. Supplemented by reference TRBV7-9 and TRBJ2-5, the full variable domain reads DTGVSQNPRHKITKRGQNVTFRCDPISEHNRLYWYRQTLGQGPEFLTYFQNEAQLEKSRLLSDRFSAERPKGSFSTLEIQRTEQGDSAMYLCASTNQVETQYFGPGTRLLVL.

The rearrangement joins TRBV9 to TRBJ2-7; 7 bases map to TRBD2. The CDR3 is 14 amino acids. Germline V gene lookup returns CDR1 SGDLS and CDR2 YYNGEE. Trimming at V came to 3 bases and at J to 2 bases, leaving 5 bases not matched to a gene. CDR3: CASSGGLPPYEQYF. DNA for the CDR3: TGTGCCAGCAGCGGGGGACTACCGCCCTACGAGCAGTACTTC.

Many counts were recorded for this clonotype. The V gene is TRBV2, the J gene TRBJ2-7; 7 positions match TRBD1. V dropped 7 bases and J dropped 5; count of bases not matched to a gene: 8. This CDR3 has 13 residues. Germline CDR1 SNHLY, CDR2 FYNNEI. CDR3 in amino acids: CASTRQGFHEQYF. The CDR3 region has the DNA TGTGCCAGCACCAGACAGGGATTCCACGAGCAGTACTTC.

A few counts support this clonotype. This chain connects TRBV2 to TRBJ1-5; D possibly corresponds to TRBD1 (6 bases). V lost 6 bases and J 8 bases, leaving 14 bases between the germline ends. This CDR3 has 13 amino acids. Germline lookup yields CDR1 SNHLY and CDR2 FYNNEI. The CDR3 nucleotides are TGTGCCAGCAGGAAGGGGGGGCCCAAGCCCCAGCATTTT. It is translated as CASRKGGPKPQHF. The full variable domain, completed using reference TRBV2 and TRBJ1-5, is EPEVTQTPSHQVTQMGQEVILRCVPISNHLYFYWYRQILGQKVEFLVSFYNNEISEKSEIFDDQFSVERPDGSNFTLKIRSTKLEDSAMYFCASRKGGPKPQHFGDGTRLSIL.

This clonotype has a count of ten or more. The chain couples TRBV20-1 to TRBJ1-1; 7 nucleotides line up with TRBD1. Germline V gene data show CDR1 as DFQATT and CDR2 as SNEGSKA (reference sequence). The CDR3 contains 17 residues. The J segment lost 2 bases and the V segment lost 5 bases, leaving 17 bases of the junction unmatched. For the CDR3, the DNA is TGCAGTGCTCCCACCCTCCTTAGTCAGGGGGTCAACACTGAAGCTTTCTTT. This encodes CSAPTLLSQGVNTEAFF.

The sample holds a few counts of this clonotype. The chain is built from TRBV6-4 and TRBJ1-1; tentative D call: TRBD1 (6 bases). The CDR3 totals 16 residues. Trimming left V 8 bases short and J 1 base short, with 20 bases between. Germline lookup yields CDR1 MRHNA and CDR2 SNTAGT. The CDR3 DNA reads as TGTGCCAGCTGGGGGGCAGGGGTCCGACCGAACACTGAAGCTTTCTTT. It yields the protein CASWGAGVRPNTEAFF.

There are many counts of this clonotype. This chain links TRBV19 with TRBJ2-7; D uncertain. Germline CDR1 LNHDA, CDR2 SQIVND (reference sequence). V lost 4 bases and J lost 3, with 19 bases in between. This CDR3 spans 16 amino acids. CDR3 DNA: TGTGCCAGTAGTAGCGTTAACCGGGCCGGCTTCTACGAGCAGTACTTC. Translating it yields CASSSVNRAGFYEQYF.

This clonotype was recorded many times. The chain is built from TRBV10-3 and TRBJ1-2; D is unclear. CDR1 ENHRY and CDR2 SYGVKD come from the germline V gene. The CDR3 covers 12 residues. Deletions cut 4 bases from V and 4 bases from J, with 7 bases between. CDR3 nucleotides: TGTGCCATCAGTGTGGAGGGCTATGGCTACACCTTC. Translated: CAISVEGYGYTF.

On this clonotype itself: With a much larger clone just one base away, this may be a read error. CDR3 protein: CASRNPTGPSTEAFF. The CDR3 bases are TGTGCCAGCCGAAATCCAACAGGGCCGAGCACTGAAGCTTTCTTT. The rearrangement uses TRBV11-2 and TRBJ1-1; perhaps TRBD1 as D (6 bases). The CDR3 length is 15 residues. CDR1 and CDR2 from the germline V gene are SGHAT and FQNNGV. V shed 8 bases and J shed 4 bases, with 20 bases lying between them. Full variable domain (missing parts from reference TRBV11-2 and TRBJ1-1): EAGVAQSPRYKIIEKRQSVAFWCNPISGHATLYWYQQILGQGPKLLIQFQNNGVVDDSQLPKDRFSAERLKGVDSTLKIQPAKLEDSAVYLCASRNPTGPSTEAFFGQGTRLTVV.

There are many counts of this clonotype. The chain recombines TRBV7-2 with TRBJ2-7; D gene unclear. Per the germline V gene, CDR1 is SGHTA and CDR2 is FQGNSA. The ends were cut back, 0 bases at V and 3 bases at J, with 6 bases in the middle. The CDR3 runs 13 residues. CDR3 nucleotide sequence: TGTGCCAGCAGCTTAGCGTTGTACTACGAGCAGTACTTC. Translating it yields CASSLALYYEQYF.

This rearrangement joins TRBV19 to TRBJ1-1; 7 nucleotides align to TRBD1. Trimming took 5 bases from V and 1 from J; bases not matched to a gene: 4. This CDR3 has 14 amino acids. The germline CDR1 and CDR2 sequences are LNHDA and SQIVND (reference sequence). DNA for the CDR3: TGTGCCAGTAGTCACAGGGGTGGGAACACTGAAGCTTTCTTT. It translates to CASSHRGGNTEAFF.

This clonotype was found many times. A junction end diverges from the germline sequence, so it may reflect a read error. The V call is TRBV28, the J call TRBJ2-3; TRBD2 is a possible D gene (6 bases). In germline, CDR1 is MDHEN, CDR2 SYDVKM. CDR3 length: 13 residues. The DNA of the CDR3 is TGTGCCGGCAGACTAGTAAGCACAGATACGCAGTATTTT. Translating it yields CAGRLVSTDTQYF.

For this clonotype: A much larger clone is a single base away; this may be a read error. Because it lacks the conserved phenylalanine or tryptophan at the end, this CDR3 is likely a read error. The chain combines TRBV7-6 with TRBJ2-5; D unclear. V lost 2 bases and J 1 base, leaving 8 bases between the germline ends. CDR1 and CDR2 from the germline V gene are SGHVS and FNYEAQ. This CDR3 spans 14 amino acids. CDR3 in DNA: TGTGCCAGCAGCTTAACGCAAACCCAAGAGACCCAGTACCTC. Translating it yields CASSLTQTQETQYL.

This clonotype occurred many times. The J gene is TRBJ2-1, the V gene TRBV28; 8 bases line up with TRBD2. The CDR3 has 16 residues. Trimming removed 4 bases from V and 9 bases from J; junction bases left unmatched: 14. Germline-derived CDR1 and CDR2 are MDHEN and SYDVKM. The CDR3 is CASSSEGREALGEQFF. In nucleotides, the CDR3 is TGTGCCAGCAGTTCCGAGGGGCGGGAGGCCCTTGGTGAGCAGTTCTTC.

The chain couples TRBV24-1 to TRBJ2-3, with D perhaps given as TRBD1 or TRBD2 (5 bases each). Deletions cut 3 bases from V and 6 bases from J, with 15 bases between. The CDR3 is 15 residues long. Germline V lookup: CDR1 KGHDR, CDR2 SFDVKD. CDR3 sequence: CATSDPSGQEDTQYF. In DNA, the CDR3 is TGTGCCACCAGTGATCCCTCGGGGCAGGAGGATACGCAGTATTTT.

This clonotype appeared many times. This chain connects TRBV7-2 to TRBJ2-3; 8 nucleotides match TRBD2. Losses at the gene ends were 6 bases for V and 3 bases for J; bases not matched to a gene: 8. In germline, CDR1 is SGHTA, CDR2 FQGNSA. The CDR3 runs 15 residues. DNA of the CDR3: TGTGCCAGCAGTCCTTCTAGCGGGTGGACAGATACGCAGTATTTT. Translation gives CASSPSSGWTDTQYF.

Many counts were recorded for this clonotype. This chain connects TRBV2 to TRBJ2-1, with 10 positions matching TRBD1. Trimming removed 8 bases from V and 6 bases from J; junction bases left unmatched: 10. From germline, CDR1 is SNHLY and CDR2 FYNNEI. The CDR3 sequence is 15 residues long. The CDR3 DNA reads TGTGCCAGCGTATCTCTGGGACAGGGGTCCAATGAGCAGTTCTTC. Protein product: CASVSLGQGSNEQFF. Full variable domain (outside the CDR3, taken from reference TRBV2 and TRBJ2-1): EPEVTQTPSHQVTQMGQEVILRCVPISNHLYFYWYRQILGQKVEFLVSFYNNEISEKSEIFDDQFSVERPDGSNFTLKIRSTKLEDSAMYFCASVSLGQGSNEQFFGPGTRLTVL.

This clonotype was detected a few times. The CDR3 DNA follows: TGTGCCAGCAGCTTGGCACCGAACACTGAAGCTTTCTTT. Amino acids: CASSLAPNTEAFF. This chain uses TRBV7-6 with TRBJ1-1; D not certain. CDR1 is SGHVS and CDR2 is FNYEAQ in the germline V gene. The CDR3 is 13 residues long. V lost 3 bases, J lost 1 base, and 6 bases lay in between.

V and J are TRBV10-3 and TRBJ2-1, with TRBD2 identical over 12 bases. With 10 bases clipped from V and 4 bases from J, the junction kept 5 bases outside the gene matches. CDR1 and CDR2 (germline): ENHRY, SYGVKD. The CDR3 length is 14 residues. Here the CDR3 reads CATTLAGGYNEQFF. The CDR3 DNA reads TGTGCCACTACACTAGCGGGAGGTTACAATGAGCAGTTCTTC.

The rearrangement links TRBV7-9 to TRBJ1-2; TRBD1 agrees at 9 bases. Trimming took 7 bases from V and 4 from J; bases not matched to a gene: 10. The germline gives CDR1 SEHNR, CDR2 FQNEAQ (reference sequence). This CDR3 is 15 amino acids long. This chain's CDR3 is CASTPGDRESYGYTF. The DNA for the CDR3 is TGTGCCAGCACCCCTGGGGACAGGGAGAGCTATGGCTACACCTTC.